This TCR beta chain came from a study of beta chain features in type 1 diabetes. The germline CDR1 and CDR2 sequences are ENHRY and SYGVKD. Deletions cut 5 bases from V and 7 bases from J, with 12 bases between. The CDR3 spans 14 residues. The sequenced template was cDNA made from the entire isolated RNA. The repertoire was sequenced with immunoSEQ multiplex PCR; TCRdb's copy has only in-frame clones and lacks some. This sample has about 150,000 clones, with 11% found just once. It was one heparinised blood draw, averaging about 110 mL, that each donor gave. In this sample, this clone turned up many times.

The V gene is TRBV10-3, the J gene TRBJ1-6, with D perhaps matching TRBD1 (5 bases). This TCR was recovered from a man aged 18 to 29 in good health. The sample taken for sequencing was central memory CD4+ T cells from blood. This chain's CDR3 is CAISIDRLNSPLHF. CDR3 nucleotides: TGTGCCATCAGTATCGACAGACTGAATTCACCCCTCCACTTT.